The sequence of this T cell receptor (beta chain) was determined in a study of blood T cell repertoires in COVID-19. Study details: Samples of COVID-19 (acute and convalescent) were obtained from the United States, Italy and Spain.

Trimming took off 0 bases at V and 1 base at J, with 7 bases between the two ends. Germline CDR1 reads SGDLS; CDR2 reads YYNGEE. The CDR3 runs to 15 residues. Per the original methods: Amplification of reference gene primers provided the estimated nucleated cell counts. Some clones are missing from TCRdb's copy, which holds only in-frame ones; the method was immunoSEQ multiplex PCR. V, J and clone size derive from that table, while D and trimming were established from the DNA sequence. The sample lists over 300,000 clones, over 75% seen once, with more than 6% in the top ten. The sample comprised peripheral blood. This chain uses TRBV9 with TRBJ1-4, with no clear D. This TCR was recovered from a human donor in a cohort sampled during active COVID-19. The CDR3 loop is CASSVAGRTNEKLFF. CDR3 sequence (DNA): TGTGCCAGCAGCGTAGCAGGTCGAACTAATGAAAAACTGTTTTTT.